This T cell receptor beta chain is from a study of blood T cells in healthy people across ages. General study findings and limits: Older age went with lower TCR beta diversity per million T cells, in a roughly linear way. Estimates of total diversity, which came from one million sequenced T cells, were considered to be underestimates.

With regard to this clonotype: Its target is not known.

Next came a second PCR, run for roughly 6 to 11 cycles, which used a sample-barcoded 5' primer along with a J-beta primer mix. Every cDNA molecule carried a tag from a template-switch adaptor bearing 12 random nucleotides. TCRdb used MiXCR to reprocess the 5' RACE reads, holding one entry per CDR3 protein. The sample has roughly 1.5 million distinct CDR3 sequences, approximately 43% seen once; the top ten hold less than 5%. This receptor was identified in a young woman in good health. What was sequenced was blood.

In DNA form, the CDR3 reads TGTGCCAGCACCCAGGGGGTGGGAGCCCCCTACAATGAGCAGTTCTTC. Protein product: CASTQGVGAPYNEQFF. The chain recombines TRBV7-2 with TRBJ2-1, with 7 bases aligning to TRBD1. The CDR3 is 16 residues long. Germline loops: CDR1 SGHTA, CDR2 FQGNSA. With 7 bases clipped from V and 2 bases from J, the junction kept 11 bases outside the gene matches.